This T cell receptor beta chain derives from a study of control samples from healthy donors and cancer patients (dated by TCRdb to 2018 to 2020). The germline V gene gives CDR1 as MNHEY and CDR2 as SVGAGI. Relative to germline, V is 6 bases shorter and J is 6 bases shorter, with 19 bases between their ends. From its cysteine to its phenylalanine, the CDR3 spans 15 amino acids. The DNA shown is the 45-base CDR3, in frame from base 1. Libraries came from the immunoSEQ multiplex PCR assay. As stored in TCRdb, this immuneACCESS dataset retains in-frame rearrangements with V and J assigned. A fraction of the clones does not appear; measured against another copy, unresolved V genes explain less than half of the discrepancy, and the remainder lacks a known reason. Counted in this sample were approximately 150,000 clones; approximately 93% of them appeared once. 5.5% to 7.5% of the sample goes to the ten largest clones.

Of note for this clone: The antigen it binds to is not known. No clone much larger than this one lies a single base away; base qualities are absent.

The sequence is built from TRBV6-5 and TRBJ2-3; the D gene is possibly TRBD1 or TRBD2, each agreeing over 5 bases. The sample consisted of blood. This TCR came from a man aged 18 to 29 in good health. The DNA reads TGTGCCAGCAGCGGTTTCCGTGGGGGAAGCGATACGCAGTATTTT. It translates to CASSGFRGGSDTQYF.